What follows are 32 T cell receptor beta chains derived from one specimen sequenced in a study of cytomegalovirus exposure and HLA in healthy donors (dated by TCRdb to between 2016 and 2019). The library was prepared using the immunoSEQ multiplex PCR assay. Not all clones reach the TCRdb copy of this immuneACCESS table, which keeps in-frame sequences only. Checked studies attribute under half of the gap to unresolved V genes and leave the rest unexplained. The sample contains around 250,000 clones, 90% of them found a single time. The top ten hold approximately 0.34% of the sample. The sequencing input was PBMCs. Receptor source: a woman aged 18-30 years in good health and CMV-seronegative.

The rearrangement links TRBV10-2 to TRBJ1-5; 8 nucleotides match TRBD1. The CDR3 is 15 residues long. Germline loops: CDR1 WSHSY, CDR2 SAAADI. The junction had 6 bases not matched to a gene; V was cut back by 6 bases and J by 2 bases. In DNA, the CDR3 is TGCGCCAGCAGCCGCGGACAGGGCGGCAATCAGCCCCAGCATTTT. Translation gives CASSRGQGGNQPQHF.

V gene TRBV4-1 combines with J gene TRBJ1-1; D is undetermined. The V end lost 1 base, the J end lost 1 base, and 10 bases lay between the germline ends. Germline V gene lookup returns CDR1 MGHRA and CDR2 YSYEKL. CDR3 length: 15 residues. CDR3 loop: CASSQGGHTNTEAFF. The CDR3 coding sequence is TGCGCCAGCAGCCAAGGAGGTCATACGAACACTGAAGCTTTCTTT.

CDR3 region: CASSVRQGEADTQYF. The CDR3 DNA reads as TGTGCCAGCAGCGTAAGACAGGGGGAGGCAGATACGCAGTATTTT. V gene TRBV9 combines with J gene TRBJ2-3; 9 nucleotides line up with TRBD1. V gave up 1 base and J gave up 4 bases; unmatched junction bases: 4. Germline V gene lookup returns CDR1 SGDLS and CDR2 YYNGEE. This CDR3 region has 15 residues.

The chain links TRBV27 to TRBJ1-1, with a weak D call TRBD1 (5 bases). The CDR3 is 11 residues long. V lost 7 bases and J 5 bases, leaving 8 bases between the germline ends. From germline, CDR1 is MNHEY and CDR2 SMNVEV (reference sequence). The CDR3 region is CASTGGTEAFF. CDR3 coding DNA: TGTGCCAGCACTGGGGGGACTGAAGCTTTCTTT.

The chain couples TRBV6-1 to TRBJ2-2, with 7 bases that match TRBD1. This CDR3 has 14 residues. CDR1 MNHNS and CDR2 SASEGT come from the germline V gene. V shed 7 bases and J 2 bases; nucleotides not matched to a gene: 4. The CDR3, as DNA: TGTGCCAGCACCTGGGACAGAAACACCGGGGAGCTGTTTTTT. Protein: CASTWDRNTGELFF.

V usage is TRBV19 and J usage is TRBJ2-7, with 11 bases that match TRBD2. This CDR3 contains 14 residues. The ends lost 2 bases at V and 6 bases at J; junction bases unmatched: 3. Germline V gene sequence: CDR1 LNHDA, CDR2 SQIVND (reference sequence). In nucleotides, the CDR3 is TGTGCCAGTAGTATACTAGCGGGAGGTTCCGAGCAGTACTTC. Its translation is CASSILAGGSEQYF.

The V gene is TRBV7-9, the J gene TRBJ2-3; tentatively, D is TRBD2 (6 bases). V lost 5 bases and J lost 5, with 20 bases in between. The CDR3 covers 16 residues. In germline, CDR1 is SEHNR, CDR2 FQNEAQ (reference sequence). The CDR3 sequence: CASSPSAGGGVDTQYF. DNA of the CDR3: TGTGCCAGCAGCCCAAGCGCAGGTGGAGGGGTAGATACGCAGTATTTT.

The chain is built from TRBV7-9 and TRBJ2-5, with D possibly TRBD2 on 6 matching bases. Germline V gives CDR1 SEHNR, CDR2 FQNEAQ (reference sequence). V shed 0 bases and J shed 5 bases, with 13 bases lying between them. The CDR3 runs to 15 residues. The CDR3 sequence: CASSLAGLLAETQYF. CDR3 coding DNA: TGTGCCAGCAGCTTAGCTGGGCTACTAGCCGAGACCCAGTACTTC. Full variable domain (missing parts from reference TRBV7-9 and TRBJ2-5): DTGVSQNPRHKITKRGQNVTFRCDPISEHNRLYWYRQTLGQGPEFLTYFQNEAQLEKSRLLSDRFSAERPKGSFSTLEIQRTEQGDSAMYLCASSLAGLLAETQYFGPGTRLLVL.

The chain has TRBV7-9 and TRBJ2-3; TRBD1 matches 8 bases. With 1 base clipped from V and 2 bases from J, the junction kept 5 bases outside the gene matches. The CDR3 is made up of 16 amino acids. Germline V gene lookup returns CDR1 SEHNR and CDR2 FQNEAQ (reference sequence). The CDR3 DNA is TGTGCCAGCAGCTTAGTCGGCAGGGGGCCCACAGATACGCAGTATTTT. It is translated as CASSLVGRGPTDTQYF.

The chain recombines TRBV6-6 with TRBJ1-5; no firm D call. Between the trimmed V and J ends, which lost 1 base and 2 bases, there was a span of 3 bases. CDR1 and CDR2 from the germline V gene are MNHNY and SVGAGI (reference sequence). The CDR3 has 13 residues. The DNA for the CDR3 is TGTGCCAGCAGTTACTTAGGCAATCAGCCCCAGCATTTT. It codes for CASSYLGNQPQHF.

The CDR3 bases are TGCGCCAGCAGTGATGAAGCGGGGGTGTACAATGAGCAGTTCTTC. This encodes CASSDEAGVYNEQFF. The rearrangement links TRBV10-1 to TRBJ2-1; 8 nucleotides match TRBD2. With 3 bases clipped from V and 4 bases from J, the junction kept 5 bases outside the gene matches. This CDR3 has 15 residues. CDR1 is WNHNN, CDR2 SYGVQD, per germline (reference sequence).

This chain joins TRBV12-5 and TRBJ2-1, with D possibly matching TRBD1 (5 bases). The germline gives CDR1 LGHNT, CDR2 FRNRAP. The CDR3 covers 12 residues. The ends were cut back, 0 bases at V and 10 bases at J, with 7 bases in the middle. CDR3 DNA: TGTGCTAGTGGTTTGGTACGACAGGAGCAGTTCTTC. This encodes CASGLVRQEQFF.

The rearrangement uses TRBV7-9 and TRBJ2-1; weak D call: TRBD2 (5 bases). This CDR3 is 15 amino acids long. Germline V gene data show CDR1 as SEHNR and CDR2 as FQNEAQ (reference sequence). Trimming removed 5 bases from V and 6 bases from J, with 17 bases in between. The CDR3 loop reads CASSVPGPAGNEQFF. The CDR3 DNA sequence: TGTGCCAGCAGCGTGCCGGGTCCGGCGGGCAATGAGCAGTTCTTC.

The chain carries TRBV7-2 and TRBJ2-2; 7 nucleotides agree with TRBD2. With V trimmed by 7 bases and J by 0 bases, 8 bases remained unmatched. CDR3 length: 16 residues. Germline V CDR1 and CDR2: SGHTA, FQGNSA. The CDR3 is CASTPTGGANTGELFF. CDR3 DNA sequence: TGTGCCAGCACCCCGACGGGGGGAGCGAACACCGGGGAGCTGTTTTTT.

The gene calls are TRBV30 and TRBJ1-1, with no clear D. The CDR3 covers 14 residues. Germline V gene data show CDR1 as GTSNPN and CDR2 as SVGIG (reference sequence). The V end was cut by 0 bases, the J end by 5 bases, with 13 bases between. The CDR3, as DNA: TGTGCCTGGAGTGTTAGAGGGATTGGGACTGAAGCTTTCTTT. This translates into CAWSVRGIGTEAFF.

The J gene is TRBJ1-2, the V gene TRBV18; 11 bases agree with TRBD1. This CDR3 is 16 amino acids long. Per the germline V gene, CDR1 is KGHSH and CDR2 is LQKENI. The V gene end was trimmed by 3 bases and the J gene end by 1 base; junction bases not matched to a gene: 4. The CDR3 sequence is CASSPDGTGGNYGYTF. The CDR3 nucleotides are TGTGCCAGCTCACCTGACGGGACAGGGGGTAACTATGGCTACACCTTC.

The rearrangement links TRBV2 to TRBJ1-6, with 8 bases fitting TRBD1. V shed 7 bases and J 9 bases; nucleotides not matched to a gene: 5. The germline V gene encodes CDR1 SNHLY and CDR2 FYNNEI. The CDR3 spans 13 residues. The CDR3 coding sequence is TGTGCCAGCATGAGCGGGACAGGTTCACCCCTCCACTTT. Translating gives CASMSGTGSPLHF.

The CDR3 reads CASSSITGRITEAFF. In DNA, the CDR3 is TGTGCCAGCAGTTCCATCACAGGGCGTATCACTGAAGCTTTCTTT. The V call is TRBV6-5, the J call TRBJ1-1, with TRBD1 as a possible D gene (6 bases). The germline gives CDR1 MNHEY, CDR2 SVGAGI. The CDR3 extends over 15 amino acids. V dropped 4 bases and J dropped 4 bases, with 16 bases sitting between them.

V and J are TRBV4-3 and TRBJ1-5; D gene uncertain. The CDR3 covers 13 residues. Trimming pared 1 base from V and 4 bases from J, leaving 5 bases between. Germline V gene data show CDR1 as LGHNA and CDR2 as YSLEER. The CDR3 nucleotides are TGCGCCAGCAGCCAAGGCGATAATCAGCCCCAGCATTTT. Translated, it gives CASSQGDNQPQHF.

The CDR3 spells CAISGTGVSGNTIYF. Here the CDR3 DNA reads TGTGCCATCAGCGGGACAGGGGTCTCTGGAAACACCATATATTTT. The gene calls are TRBV10-3 and TRBJ1-3; 10 nucleotides match TRBD1. V dropped 6 bases and J dropped 0; count of bases not matched to a gene: 2. Germline CDR1 is ENHRY and CDR2 is SYGVKD. The CDR3 is 15 amino acids.

For the CDR3, the DNA is TGTGCCAGCAGTTACCGAACTAGCGGGGGTTACAATGAGCAGTTCTTC. This sequence encodes CASSYRTSGGYNEQFF. The chain uses TRBV6-5 and TRBJ2-1; 11 nucleotides match TRBD2. CDR1 is MNHEY, CDR2 SVGAGI, per germline. With 2 bases clipped from V and 4 bases from J, the junction kept 4 bases outside the gene matches. The CDR3 totals 16 residues.

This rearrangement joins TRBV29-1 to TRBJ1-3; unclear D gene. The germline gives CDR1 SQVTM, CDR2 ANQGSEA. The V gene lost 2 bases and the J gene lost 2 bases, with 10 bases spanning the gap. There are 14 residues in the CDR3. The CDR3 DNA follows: TGCAGCGTTGAAAGGTCTACAGCTGGAAACACCATATATTTT. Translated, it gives CSVERSTAGNTIYF.

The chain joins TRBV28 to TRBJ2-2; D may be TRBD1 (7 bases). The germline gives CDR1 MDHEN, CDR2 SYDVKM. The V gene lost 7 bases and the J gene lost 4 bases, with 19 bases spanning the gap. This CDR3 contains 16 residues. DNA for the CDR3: TGTGCCAGCAACCAGCTACGACAGGGACTCACCGGGGAGCTGTTTTTT. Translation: CASNQLRQGLTGELFF.

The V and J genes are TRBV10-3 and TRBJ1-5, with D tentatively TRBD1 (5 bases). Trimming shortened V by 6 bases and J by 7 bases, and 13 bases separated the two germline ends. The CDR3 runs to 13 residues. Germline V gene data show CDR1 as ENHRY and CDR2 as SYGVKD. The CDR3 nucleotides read TGTGCCATCAGAACCAGGGTCGGCCAGCCCCAGCATTTT. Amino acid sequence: CAIRTRVGQPQHF.

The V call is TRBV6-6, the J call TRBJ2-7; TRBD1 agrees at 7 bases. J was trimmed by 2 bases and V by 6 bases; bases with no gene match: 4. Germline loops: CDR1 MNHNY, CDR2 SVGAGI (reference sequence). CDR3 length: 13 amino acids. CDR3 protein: CASSPGGPYEQYF. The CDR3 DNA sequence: TGTGCCAGCAGCCCAGGGGGACCCTACGAGCAGTACTTC.

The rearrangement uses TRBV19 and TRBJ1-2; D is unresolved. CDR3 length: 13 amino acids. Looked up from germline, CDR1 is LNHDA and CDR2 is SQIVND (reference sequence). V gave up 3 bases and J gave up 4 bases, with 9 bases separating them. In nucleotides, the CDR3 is TGTGCCAGTAGTATGGCAGTGTCCTATGGCTACACCTTC. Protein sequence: CASSMAVSYGYTF.

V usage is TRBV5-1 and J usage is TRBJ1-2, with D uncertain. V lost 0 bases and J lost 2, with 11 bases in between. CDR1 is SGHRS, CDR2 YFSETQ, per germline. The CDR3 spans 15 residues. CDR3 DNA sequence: TGCGCCAGCAGCTTGGAAGAGACACGGAACTATGGCTACACCTTC. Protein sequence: CASSLEETRNYGYTF.

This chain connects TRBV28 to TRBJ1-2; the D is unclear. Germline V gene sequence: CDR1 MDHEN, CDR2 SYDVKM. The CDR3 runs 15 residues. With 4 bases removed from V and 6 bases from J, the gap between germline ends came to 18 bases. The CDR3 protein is CASSSIGTRRDGYTF. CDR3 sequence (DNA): TGTGCCAGCAGTTCAATAGGCACCCGGAGGGATGGCTACACCTTC.

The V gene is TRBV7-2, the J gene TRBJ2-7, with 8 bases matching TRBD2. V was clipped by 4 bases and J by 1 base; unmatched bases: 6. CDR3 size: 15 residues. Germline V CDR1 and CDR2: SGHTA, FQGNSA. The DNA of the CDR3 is TGTGCCAGCAGCTACCGGGGCGGGGGGTCCTACGAGCAGTACGTC. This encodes CASSYRGGGSYEQYV.

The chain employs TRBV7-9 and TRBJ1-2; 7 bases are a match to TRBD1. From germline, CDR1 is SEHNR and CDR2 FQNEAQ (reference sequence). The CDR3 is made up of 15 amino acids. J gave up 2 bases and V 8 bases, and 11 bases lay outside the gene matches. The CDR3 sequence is CASGKQGLKNYGYTF. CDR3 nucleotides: TGTGCCAGCGGCAAACAGGGGTTAAAGAACTATGGCTACACCTTC.

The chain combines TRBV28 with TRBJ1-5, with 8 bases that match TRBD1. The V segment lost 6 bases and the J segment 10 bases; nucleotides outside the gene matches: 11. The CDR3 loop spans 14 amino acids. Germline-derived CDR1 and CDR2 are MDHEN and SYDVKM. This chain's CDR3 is CASSLDRGSTPQHF. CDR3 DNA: TGTGCCAGCAGCCTCGACAGGGGTTCCACACCCCAGCATTTT.

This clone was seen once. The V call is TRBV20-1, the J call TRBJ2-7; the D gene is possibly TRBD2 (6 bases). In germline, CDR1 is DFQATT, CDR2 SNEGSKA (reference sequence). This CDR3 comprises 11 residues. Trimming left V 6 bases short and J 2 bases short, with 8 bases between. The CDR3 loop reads CSARGPYEQYV. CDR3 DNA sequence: TGCAGTGCGCGGGGACCCTACGAGCAGTACGTC.